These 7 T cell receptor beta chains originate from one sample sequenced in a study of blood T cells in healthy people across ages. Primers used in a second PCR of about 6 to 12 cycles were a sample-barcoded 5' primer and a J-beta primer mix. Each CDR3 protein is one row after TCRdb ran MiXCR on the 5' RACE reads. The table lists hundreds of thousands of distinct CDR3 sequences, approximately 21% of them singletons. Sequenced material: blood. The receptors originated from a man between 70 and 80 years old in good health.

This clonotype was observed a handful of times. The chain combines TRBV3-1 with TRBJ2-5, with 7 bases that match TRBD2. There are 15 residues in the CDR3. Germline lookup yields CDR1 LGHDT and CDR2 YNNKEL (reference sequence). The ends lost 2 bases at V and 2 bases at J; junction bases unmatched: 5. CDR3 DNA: TGTGCCAGCAGCCAACCGGGACTACTTCAAGAGACCCAGTACTTC. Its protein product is CASSQPGLLQETQYF.

The CDR3 region has the DNA TGTGCCAGCAGCTTCGGCGGGGGGGGCACAGATACGCAGTATTTT. Translating gives CASSFGGGGTDTQYF. The chain employs TRBV5-4 and TRBJ2-3; 9 bases map to TRBD2. Per germline, CDR1 SGHNT and CDR2 YYREEE (reference sequence). V shed 2 bases, J shed 1 base, and the junction held 2 bases outside the gene matches. The CDR3 extends over 15 amino acids.

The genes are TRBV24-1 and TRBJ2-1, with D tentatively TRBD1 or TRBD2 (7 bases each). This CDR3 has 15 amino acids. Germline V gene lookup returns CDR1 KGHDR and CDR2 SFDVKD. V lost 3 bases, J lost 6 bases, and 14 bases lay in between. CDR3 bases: TGTGCCACCAGTGATACTACAGGGGAGGGCAATGAGCAGTTCTTC. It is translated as CATSDTTGEGNEQFF.

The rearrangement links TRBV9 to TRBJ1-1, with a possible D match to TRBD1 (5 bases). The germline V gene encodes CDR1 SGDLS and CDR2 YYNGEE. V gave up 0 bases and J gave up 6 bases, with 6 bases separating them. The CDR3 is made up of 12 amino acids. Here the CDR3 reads CASSVAGAEAFF. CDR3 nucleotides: TGTGCCAGCAGCGTAGCGGGGGCTGAAGCTTTCTTT.

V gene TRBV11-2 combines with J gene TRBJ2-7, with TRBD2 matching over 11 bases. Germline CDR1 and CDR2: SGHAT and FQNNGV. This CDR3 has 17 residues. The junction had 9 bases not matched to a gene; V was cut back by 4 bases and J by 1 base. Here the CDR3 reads CASSSVAGGRRSYEQYF. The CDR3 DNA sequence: TGTGCCAGCAGCTCCGTAGCGGGGGGGCGAAGGTCCTACGAGCAGTACTTC.

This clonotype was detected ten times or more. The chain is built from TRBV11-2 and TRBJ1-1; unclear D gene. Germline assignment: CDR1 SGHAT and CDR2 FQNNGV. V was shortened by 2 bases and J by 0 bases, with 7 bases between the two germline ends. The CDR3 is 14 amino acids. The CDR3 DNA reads TGTGCCAGCAGCTTATCGGGGATGAACACTGAAGCTTTCTTT. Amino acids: CASSLSGMNTEAFF.

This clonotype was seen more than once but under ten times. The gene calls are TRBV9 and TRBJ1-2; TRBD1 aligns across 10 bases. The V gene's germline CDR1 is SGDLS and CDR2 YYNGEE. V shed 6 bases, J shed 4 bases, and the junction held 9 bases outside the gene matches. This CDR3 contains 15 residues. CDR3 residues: CASTVGQGGSYGYTF. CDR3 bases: TGTGCCAGCACCGTTGGACAGGGGGGGAGCTATGGCTACACCTTC.